Following are 20 T cell receptor beta chains from one sample sequenced in a study of OX40 agonist ivuxolimab in advanced cancers. The library was generated by the immunoSEQ multiplex PCR assay. TCRdb limited this immuneACCESS table to in-frame rearrangements with V and J called. A share of clones is missing; checked studies link under half to unresolved V genes, and the rest is unexplained. In all, the sample holds fewer than 60,000 clones, and about 75% of those were seen once. Of the sample, approximately 7.9% is held by the ten largest clones. The sample consisted of CD4+ or CD8+ T cells sorted from blood, taken in a trial of the OX40 agonist ivuxolimab. These receptors came from an adult with an advanced solid tumor such as melanoma, head and neck, liver or kidney cancer.

This clone was detected once. This rearrangement joins TRBV4-3 to TRBJ1-5; no firm D call. This CDR3 contains 15 residues. Germline CDR1 LGHNA, CDR2 YSLEER. Trimming removed 3 bases at V and 3 bases at J, with 12 bases between. The CDR3 DNA follows: TGCGCCAGCAGCCAGAGTCCTCCTCACAATCAGCCCCAGCATTTT. Its protein is CASSQSPPHNQPQHF.

The CDR3 spells CATSRAPPTLPKMKTQYF. CDR3 coding DNA: TGTGCCACCAGCAGAGCCCCCCCGACCCTTCCGAAAATGAAGACCCAGTACTTC. The V call is TRBV15, the J call TRBJ2-5; D is unclear. The V and J ends lost 1 base and 6 bases respectively, with 24 bases between them. Germline loops: CDR1 LNHNV, CDR2 YYDKDF (reference sequence). CDR3 length: 18 residues.

The V call is TRBV28, the J call TRBJ1-5, with 8 nucleotides matching TRBD1. The CDR3 contains 14 residues. CDR1 is MDHEN and CDR2 is SYDVKM in the germline V gene. The trim removed 5 bases at V and 5 bases at J, leaving 5 bases unmatched. The chain's CDR3 is CASSPGQGHQPQHF. CDR3 coding DNA: TGTGCCAGCAGTCCCGGACAGGGCCATCAGCCCCAGCATTTT.

This clone appeared a few times. V gene TRBV7-2 combines with J gene TRBJ2-7; 7 nucleotides align to TRBD1. The CDR3 extends over 15 amino acids. Germline V gives CDR1 SGHTA, CDR2 FQGNSA. Trimming at V came to 5 bases and at J to 0 bases, leaving 7 bases not matched to a gene. The CDR3 spells CASSTTGMSSYEQYF. Written as DNA, the CDR3 is TGTGCCAGCAGCACGACAGGGATGAGCTCCTACGAGCAGTACTTC.

The chain couples TRBV5-1 to TRBJ2-5; D remains unclear. Trimming stripped 0 bases from V and 5 bases from J, with 8 bases between. This CDR3 region has 13 residues. The germline gives CDR1 SGHRS, CDR2 YFSETQ. The chain's CDR3 is CASSLVGGETQYF. As DNA, the CDR3 is TGCGCCAGCAGCTTGGTGGGTGGGGAGACCCAGTACTTC.

The chain carries TRBV7-9 and TRBJ2-1; a possible D gene is TRBD2 (7 bases). The CDR3 has 14 amino acids. Trimming pared 5 bases from V and 7 bases from J, leaving 15 bases between. The germline V gene has CDR1 SEHNR and CDR2 FQNEAQ (reference sequence). CDR3 protein: CASSKGGRGNEQFF. The CDR3 nucleotides are TGTGCCAGCAGCAAGGGAGGGAGGGGGAATGAGCAGTTCTTC.

V gene TRBV30 combines with J gene TRBJ2-3; D ambiguous. Germline V lookup: CDR1 GTSNPN, CDR2 SVGIG (reference sequence). The CDR3 covers 12 residues. Trimming left V 0 bases short and J 4 bases short, with 5 bases between. The CDR3 bases are TGTGCCTGGAGTGTAGTCTCAGATACGCAGTATTTT. Amino acids: CAWSVVSDTQYF.

This clone was observed a handful of times. The chain is built from TRBV7-9 and TRBJ1-1; 8 bases fit TRBD1. V lost 5 bases, J lost 1 base, and 12 bases stayed unmatched. The CDR3 runs 17 residues. Germline V gives CDR1 SEHNR, CDR2 FQNEAQ (reference sequence). The CDR3 DNA reads as TGTGCCAGCAGCCATCCCGCCCAGGGGGCCTCGAACACTGAAGCTTTCTTT. Its protein product is CASSHPAQGASNTEAFF.

In nucleotides, the CDR3 is TGTGCCACCCATCCCACAACTATTACGGGACCCTACCCCTACGAGCAGTACTTC. This translates into CATHPTTITGPYPYEQYF. This rearrangement joins TRBV27 to TRBJ2-7; D tentatively fits TRBD1 or TRBD2 (5 bases each). V gave up 10 bases and J gave up 2 bases, with 30 bases separating them. The CDR3 totals 18 residues. Looked up from germline, CDR1 is MNHEY and CDR2 is SMNVEV (reference sequence).

The genes are TRBV10-3 and TRBJ2-5; TRBD1 or TRBD2 may be the D gene (5 bases each). CDR1 ENHRY and CDR2 SYGVKD come from the germline V gene. This CDR3 is built from 13 residues. Trimming removed 4 bases from V and 2 bases from J, with 8 bases in between. CDR3: CAISGDPQETQYF. The DNA of the CDR3 is TGTGCCATCAGTGGGGACCCGCAAGAGACCCAGTACTTC.

V gene TRBV18 combines with J gene TRBJ2-7, with 10 nucleotides matching TRBD2. Germline-derived CDR1 and CDR2 are KGHSH and LQKENI. This CDR3 is built from 15 residues. V shed 3 bases and J 0 bases; nucleotides not matched to a gene: 2. Here the CDR3 reads CASSPGLANSYEQYF. CDR3 bases: TGTGCCAGCTCACCGGGACTAGCGAACTCCTACGAGCAGTACTTC.

This sequence joins TRBV5-8 and TRBJ2-1; D unresolved. Germline CDR1 SGHTS, CDR2 YDEGEE. The V and J ends lost 1 base and 0 bases respectively, with 5 bases between them. The CDR3 runs to 14 residues. CDR3 DNA: TGTGCCAGCAGCTTGCGCAGCTCCTACAATGAGCAGTTCTTC. This codes for CASSLRSSYNEQFF. The full variable domain, with the rest looked up from reference TRBV5-8 and TRBJ2-1, is EAGVTQSPTHLIKTRGQQATLRCSPISGHTSVYWYQQALGLGLQFLLWYDEGEERNRGNFPPRFSGRQFPNYSSELNVNALELEDSALYLCASSLRSSYNEQFFGPGTRLTVL.

This clone was observed a handful of times. The chain has TRBV28 and TRBJ1-6; 7 bases are shared with TRBD1. Losses at the gene ends were 6 bases for V and 1 base for J; bases not matched to a gene: 6. Germline CDR1 reads MDHEN; CDR2 reads SYDVKM. CDR3 size: 16 residues. The CDR3 region has the DNA TGTGCCAGCAGACCCGACAGGGCATCCTATAATTCACCCCTCCACTTT. Translating it yields CASRPDRASYNSPLHF.

The chain recombines TRBV10-2 with TRBJ2-7; TRBD1 is a possible D gene (6 bases). The germline V gene has CDR1 WSHSY and CDR2 SAAADI. The CDR3 runs to 13 residues. With 3 bases removed from V and 3 bases from J, the gap between germline ends came to 9 bases. The CDR3 sequence: CASSDPDSYEQYF. Written as DNA, the CDR3 is TGCGCCAGCAGTGACCCGGACAGCTACGAGCAGTACTTC.

Within the sample, this clone is medium-sized. The genes are TRBV13 and TRBJ2-7; D unresolved. The germline V gene has CDR1 PRHDT and CDR2 FYEKMQ (reference sequence). CDR3 size: 13 residues. V dropped 0 bases and J dropped 2 bases, with 5 bases sitting between them. The DNA of the CDR3 is TGTGCCAGCAGCTTAGGCAGTACCTACGAGCAGTACTTC. Translation: CASSLGSTYEQYF.

This clone was counted a single time. The gene calls are TRBV6-5 and TRBJ1-1; D not resolved. The germline CDR1 and CDR2 sequences are MNHEY and SVGAGI. The CDR3 consists of 13 residues. V gave up 7 bases and J gave up 7 bases, with 16 bases separating them. The DNA of the CDR3 is TGTGCCAGCATTTCCCCCGCCTCCATTGAAGCTTTCTTT. Residues: CASISPASIEAFF.

This chain links TRBV7-9 with TRBJ1-1; tentative D call: TRBD1 (6 bases). Germline V lookup: CDR1 SEHNR, CDR2 FQNEAQ (reference sequence). Deletions cut 5 bases from V and 1 base from J, with 8 bases between. The CDR3 contains 13 residues. CDR3 DNA: TGTGCCAGCAGCCTGACAGGGAACACTGAAGCTTTCTTT. Residues: CASSLTGNTEAFF.

This clone came up a few times. The chain recombines TRBV11-3 with TRBJ2-1; D perhaps matches TRBD2 (6 bases). V was trimmed by 0 bases and J by 0 bases, leaving 15 bases between them. Per the germline V gene, CDR1 is SGHNT and CDR2 is YENEEA. This CDR3 region has 18 residues. The DNA of the CDR3 is TGTGCCAGCAGCTTAGAGGGCTTTACGGGAGACTCCTACAATGAGCAGTTCTTC. This codes for CASSLEGFTGDSYNEQFF. Looking up the rest from reference TRBV11-3 and TRBJ2-1 gives the full variable domain: EAGVVQSPRYKIIEKKQPVAFWCNPISGHNTLYWYLQNLGQGPELLIRYENEEAVDDSQLPKDRFSAERLKGVDSTLKIQPAELGDSAVYLCASSLEGFTGDSYNEQFFGPGTRLTVL.

The chain uses TRBV2 and TRBJ1-2, with D unresolved. This CDR3 region has 13 residues. Germline CDR1 SNHLY, CDR2 FYNNEI. The V end lost 4 bases, the J end lost 4 bases, and 10 bases lay between the germline ends. CDR3 region: CASSVQLGYGYTF. CDR3 in DNA: TGTGCCAGCAGTGTACAGCTCGGCTATGGCTACACCTTC.

CDR3 coding DNA: TGTGCCAGCAGCCTAGGGGTGGGAGAGGAGACGAGCGGGAGTACCTACAATGAGCAGTTCTTC. It translates to CASSLGVGEETSGSTYNEQFF. The V and J genes are TRBV7-7 and TRBJ2-1; 8 bases line up with TRBD2. This CDR3 has 21 residues. Losses at the gene ends were 5 bases for V and 2 bases for J; bases not matched to a gene: 23. Germline-derived CDR1 and CDR2 are SSHAT and FNYEAQ (reference sequence).